These 18 T cell receptor beta chains were sequenced from one sample in a study of blood T cell repertoires in COVID-19. TCRdb keeps only in-frame clones here, not all; method: immunoSEQ multiplex PCR. The sample consists of 220,000 or so clones, 92% of them appearing once. The source material was peripheral blood. These receptors originate from a man aged 60 to 75 with COVID-19, enrolled during active disease.

The CDR3 DNA sequence: TGCGCCAGCAGTTTGACAGGGGACTATGGCTACACCTTC. The encoded protein is CASSLTGDYGYTF. V gene TRBV10-2 combines with J gene TRBJ1-2, with 8 positions matching TRBD1. With 5 bases clipped from V and 3 bases from J, the junction kept 2 bases outside the gene matches. The CDR3 runs to 13 residues. Germline CDR1 reads WSHSY; CDR2 reads SAAADI.

V and J are TRBV24-1 and TRBJ2-1, with TRBD1 matching 9 bases. The CDR3 loop spans 15 amino acids. The trim removed 4 bases at V and 8 bases at J, leaving 8 bases unmatched. CDR1 and CDR2 (germline): KGHDR, SFDVKD. The CDR3 is CATSDSTGGGDEQFF. CDR3 nucleotides: TGTGCCACCAGTGACTCAACAGGGGGCGGCGATGAGCAGTTCTTC.

This rearrangement joins TRBV6-1 to TRBJ1-6, with a tentative D call TRBD1 (6 bases). V was shortened by 4 bases and J by 0 bases, with 16 bases between the two germline ends. From germline, CDR1 is MNHNS and CDR2 SASEGT. The CDR3 covers 18 residues. In DNA form, the CDR3 reads TGTGCCAGCAGTGCCCGGGACACCAGGAGCTCCTATAATTCACCCCTCCACTTT. Translating it yields CASSARDTRSSYNSPLHF.

This chain links TRBV6-6 with TRBJ1-3; D is unclear. This CDR3 contains 12 residues. With 5 bases removed from V and 6 bases from J, the gap between germline ends came to 8 bases. The germline gives CDR1 MNHNY, CDR2 SVGAGI (reference sequence). In DNA form, the CDR3 reads TGTGCCAGCAGTCCACGCGCAAACACCATATATTTT. Protein: CASSPRANTIYF.

The V gene is TRBV3-1 (or the pseudogene TRBV3-2), the J gene TRBJ2-7, with 10 positions matching TRBD2. J lost 3 bases, V lost 2 bases, and 4 bases had no gene match. CDR1 LGHDT and CDR2 YNNKEL come from the germline V gene (reference sequence). The CDR3 length is 15 residues. This CDR3 is CASSQMASGGYEQYF. DNA for the CDR3: TGTGCCAGCAGCCAAATGGCTAGCGGGGGCTACGAGCAGTACTTC.

To note about this clone: The sample carries other DNA sequences with the same CDR3. V and J are TRBV30 and TRBJ1-5; TRBD1 might be the D (6 bases). Germline lookup yields CDR1 GTSNPN and CDR2 SVGIG (reference sequence). The CDR3 is 13 residues long. V was trimmed by 1 base and J by 3 bases, leaving 7 bases between them. The CDR3 is CAWSAGVNQPQHF. Here the CDR3 DNA reads TGTGCCTGGAGTGCAGGGGTCAATCAGCCCCAGCATTTT.

The chain recombines TRBV4-1 with TRBJ1-2, with 8 bases aligning to TRBD1. V trimming: 1 base; J trimming: 3 bases; junction bases outside the gene matches: 1. This CDR3 region has 14 residues. Germline V gives CDR1 MGHRA, CDR2 YSYEKL. Written as DNA, the CDR3 is TGCGCCAGCAGCCAAGCGACAGGGGACTATGGCTACACCTTC. Encoded protein: CASSQATGDYGYTF.

The rearrangement joins TRBV10-3 to TRBJ2-1; the match to TRBD1 covers 7 bases. Germline CDR1 and CDR2: ENHRY and SYGVKD. V lost 7 bases, J lost 4 bases, and 4 bases stayed unmatched. This CDR3 is 13 amino acids long. The CDR3 region has the DNA TGTGCCATCAAAGGGACAGCGTACAATGAGCAGTTCTTC. Translating it yields CAIKGTAYNEQFF.

The CDR3 region is CASSSPPGGSGNTIYF. The CDR3 nucleotides are TGTGCCAGCAGCTCCCCCCCGGGGGGCTCTGGAAACACCATATATTTT. The V gene is TRBV7-2, the J gene TRBJ1-3, with D possibly being TRBD1 (5 bases). Germline CDR1 SGHTA, CDR2 FQGNSA. Trimming left V 4 bases short and J 0 bases short, with 13 bases between. The CDR3 sequence is 16 residues long.

This clone was picked up a small number of times. The sample carries other DNA sequences with the same CDR3. V and J are TRBV5-4 and TRBJ2-7; 14 bases match TRBD2. CDR1 is SGHNT, CDR2 YYREEE, per germline (reference sequence). Unmatched junction bases numbered 3, after V lost 3 bases and J lost 7 bases. This CDR3 comprises 14 residues. CDR3 region: CASSSGLAGDEQYF. As DNA, the CDR3 is TGTGCCAGCAGCTCGGGACTAGCGGGAGATGAGCAGTACTTC.

This chain links TRBV12-2 with TRBJ2-4; the table names TRBD2, a call not compared with the DNA. TRBV12-2 is flagged as a pseudogene. This CDR3 has 20 residues. Here the CDR3 reads CASRLVLAGGPGDPKNIQYF. CDR3 bases: TGTGCAAGTCGCTTAGTACTAGCGGGAGGCCCGGGAGATCCCAAAAACATTCAGTACTTC.

This sequence joins TRBV18 and TRBJ2-7, with 8 bases lining up with TRBD2. Germline V gene sequence: CDR1 KGHSH, CDR2 LQKENI. J was trimmed by 4 bases and V by 0 bases; bases with no gene match: 2. CDR3 size: 14 residues. This CDR3 reads CASSPPSGDYEQYF. The CDR3 DNA reads TGTGCCAGCTCACCACCTAGCGGGGATTACGAGCAGTACTTC.

CDR3 DNA sequence: TGTGCCAGCAGCTTGGCGGGGGGGAACACCGGGGAGCTGTTTTTT. Translated, it gives CASSLAGGNTGELFF. V gene TRBV5-5 combines with J gene TRBJ2-2, with 7 bases identical to TRBD2. Per the germline V gene, CDR1 is SGHKS and CDR2 is YYEKEE (reference sequence). V gave up 0 bases and J gave up 1 base; unmatched junction bases: 0. The CDR3 runs to 15 residues.

The V call is TRBV7-2, the J call TRBJ2-7, with TRBD2 matching over 10 bases. Trimming cost V 1 base and J 3 bases; bases outside gene matches: 6. The germline V gene has CDR1 SGHTA and CDR2 FQGNSA. The CDR3 contains 16 residues. In nucleotides, the CDR3 is TGTGCCAGCAGCTTAGGGGCAGCGGGAGGGTTCTACGAGCAGTACTTC. Amino acids: CASSLGAAGGFYEQYF.

The chain uses TRBV12-3 or TRBV12-4 and TRBJ1-5; no definite D call. The CDR3 spans 12 residues. Trimming stripped 5 bases from V and 9 bases from J, with 11 bases between. CDR3 nucleotides: TGTGCCAGCAGTACCTCCGGTGGGCCCCAGCATTTT. Its translation is CASSTSGGPQHF.

V usage is TRBV6-5 and J usage is TRBJ1-1, with 8 bases fitting TRBD1. The CDR3 is made up of 15 amino acids. CDR1 is MNHEY, CDR2 SVGAGI, per germline. V lost 0 bases and J lost 4; bases outside the gene matches: 4. The chain's CDR3 is CASSYSGTGTTEAFF. The CDR3 DNA sequence: TGTGCCAGCAGTTACTCCGGGACAGGAACCACTGAAGCTTTCTTT.

Turning to this clone: The sample holds other DNA sequences that translate to the same CDR3. The chain has TRBV30 and TRBJ2-7; D not resolved. Germline CDR1 is GTSNPN and CDR2 is SVGIG (reference sequence). The ends were cut back, 2 bases at V and 0 bases at J, with 5 bases in the middle. The CDR3 sequence is 12 residues long. CDR3 protein: CAWSRSSYEQYF. The CDR3 region has the DNA TGTGCCTGGAGTCGGAGCTCCTACGAGCAGTACTTC. Combining the CDR3 with reference TRBV30 and TRBJ2-7 gives the whole variable domain SQTIHQWPATLVQPVGSPLSLECTVEGTSNPNLYWYRQAAGRGLQLLFYSVGIGQISSEVPQNLSASRPQDRQFILSSKKLLLSDSGFYLCAWSRSSYEQYFGPGTRLTVT.

This chain connects TRBV27 to TRBJ1-2, with 9 nucleotides matching TRBD1. CDR1 is MNHEY and CDR2 is SMNVEV in the germline V gene (reference sequence). The CDR3 is 14 residues long. Losses at the gene ends were 2 bases for V and 3 bases for J; bases not matched to a gene: 1. CDR3 sequence: CASSLGTGYYGYTF. Written as DNA, the CDR3 is TGTGCCAGCAGTTTAGGGACAGGGTACTATGGCTACACCTTC.